These T cell receptor beta chains were read from a single sample in a study of OX40 agonist ivuxolimab in advanced cancers. Only in-frame clones appear in the TCRdb table, and some are missing; sequencing was by immunoSEQ multiplex PCR. In the table there are roughly 75,000 clones, 75% to 90% of which are singletons. The starting material was CD4+ or CD8+ T cells sorted from blood, obtained in a trial of the OX40 agonist ivuxolimab. The receptors stem from an adult with an advanced solid tumor such as melanoma, head and neck, liver or kidney cancer. Each CDR3 is given without its conserved first and last residue. The order of the fields is V gene, J gene, CDR3 protein.

v_call: TRBV13; j_call: TRBJ2-7; cdr3_aa: ASSLGQVSYEQY
v_call: TRBV19; j_call: TRBJ1-3; cdr3_aa: ASRRTGFSGNTIY
v_call: TRBV2; j_call: TRBJ1-2; cdr3_aa: ASSGDPNYGYT
v_call: TRBV9; j_call: TRBJ2-7; cdr3_aa: ASSADARENSYEQY
v_call: TRBV2; j_call: TRBJ1-5; cdr3_aa: ASSEALDFNQPQH
v_call: TRBV28; j_call: TRBJ2-2; cdr3_aa: ASSSRGTGELF
v_call: TRBV19; j_call: TRBJ1-1; cdr3_aa: ASSIDGGPIEAF
v_call: TRBV28; j_call: TRBJ1-6; cdr3_aa: ASSLAGNSPLH
v_call: TRBV7-9; j_call: TRBJ2-1; cdr3_aa: ASSRTSGNEQF
v_call: TRBV4-3; j_call: TRBJ1-5; cdr3_aa: ASSQEVGLSSNQPQH
v_call: TRBV29-1; j_call: TRBJ2-2; cdr3_aa: SAKGTGGISDTGELF
v_call: TRBV28; j_call: TRBJ1-1; cdr3_aa: ASSSFGGGADAF
v_call: TRBV21-1; j_call: TRBJ1-5; cdr3_aa: ASSKKTPTIWNENSNQPQH
v_call: TRBV7-9; j_call: TRBJ2-7; cdr3_aa: ASSSTGFEQY
v_call: TRBV2; j_call: TRBJ2-7; cdr3_aa: ASTTSSGISYEQY